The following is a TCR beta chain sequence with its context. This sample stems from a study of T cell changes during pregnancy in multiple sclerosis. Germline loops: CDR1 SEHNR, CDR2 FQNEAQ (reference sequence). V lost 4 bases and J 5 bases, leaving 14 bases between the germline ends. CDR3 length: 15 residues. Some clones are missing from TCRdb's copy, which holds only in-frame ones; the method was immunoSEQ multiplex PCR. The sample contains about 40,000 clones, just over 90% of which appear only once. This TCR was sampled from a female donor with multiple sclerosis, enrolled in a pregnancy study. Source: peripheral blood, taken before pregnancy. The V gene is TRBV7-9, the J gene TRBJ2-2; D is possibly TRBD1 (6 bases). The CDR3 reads CASSSRQETTGELFF. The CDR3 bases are TGTGCCAGCAGCTCGAGACAGGAAACGACCGGGGAGCTGTTTTTT.